The next 17 T cell receptor beta chains were all read from a single sample in a study of T cells in Graves' hyperthyroidism and ophthalmopathy. Amplified TCR beta CDR3 regions derived from RNA transcripts. TCR CDR3 underwent first-round RT-PCR with the HTBI primer set. From the multiplex PCR reads, TCRdb called clonotypes with MiXCR, one entry per CDR3 protein. This sample yields around 420,000 distinct CDR3 sequences, of which roughly 14% are seen a single time; roughly 13% belongs to the top ten. The sample comprised blood. Receptors were obtained from a woman between 18 and 29 years old with Graves' hyperthyroidism.

As to this clonotype: A much larger clone lies one base from this, so it may be a read error. This chain joins TRBV15 and TRBJ2-7; no reliable D call. The germline gives CDR1 LNHNV, CDR2 YYDKDF (reference sequence). The CDR3 consists of 13 residues. The CDR3 loop is CVTSRDTGYEQYF. CDR3 nucleotide sequence: TGTGTCACCAGCAGAGATACCGGCTACGAGCAGTACTTC.

This sequence joins TRBV6-1 and TRBJ1-1; a weak D match, TRBD1 (5 bases). The CDR3 length is 15 residues. Germline CDR1 and CDR2: MNHNS and SASEGT. V was cut by 1 base and J by 0 bases, with 9 bases left in between. In DNA form, the CDR3 reads TGTGCCAGCAGTGAAGTGAGACAGATGAACACTGAAGCTTTCTTT. Translated: CASSEVRQMNTEAFF.

The CDR3: CASSPQTANTEAFF. The DNA of the CDR3 is TGTGCCAGCAGCCCACAGACAGCGAACACTGAAGCTTTCTTT. This rearrangement joins TRBV9 to TRBJ1-1; D may be TRBD1 (5 bases). Germline V lookup: CDR1 SGDLS, CDR2 YYNGEE. Trimming left V 4 bases short and J 1 base short, with 11 bases between. The CDR3 contains 14 residues.

This rearrangement joins TRBV10-2 to TRBJ2-3, with 8 bases aligning to TRBD2. Germline V CDR1 and CDR2: WSHSY, SAAADI. The V and J ends lost 7 bases and 0 bases, in that order; junction bases with no gene match: 6. The CDR3 runs 15 residues. CDR3 DNA: TGCGCCAGCACCGAAACTAGCGGAAGCACAGATACGCAGTATTTT. As protein: CASTETSGSTDTQYF.

This clonotype was seen repeatedly, ten times or more. The rearrangement uses TRBV20-1 and TRBJ2-7; a weak D match, TRBD1 (6 bases). The V end lost 2 bases, the J end lost 2 bases, and 16 bases lay between the germline ends. The CDR3 is 15 amino acids. From germline, CDR1 is DFQATT and CDR2 SNEGSKA (reference sequence). The CDR3 sequence: CSARRGTGTTYEQYF. The CDR3 nucleotides read TGCAGTGCTAGAAGGGGGACCGGGACGACCTACGAGCAGTACTTC.

The table lists this clonotype with many counts. The V gene is TRBV5-1, the J gene TRBJ1-1; a weak D match, TRBD1 (5 bases). V lost 0 bases to trimming and J lost 5 bases, with 17 bases between them. The CDR3 is 16 amino acids. Per germline, CDR1 SGHRS and CDR2 YFSETQ. The CDR3 spells CASSLGGTHAGTEAFF. The CDR3 region has the DNA TGCGCCAGCAGCTTGGGTGGGACCCACGCCGGGACTGAAGCTTTCTTT.

This clonotype was observed many times. J is TRBJ2-3 and V is TRBV5-4; 7 bases match TRBD2. CDR1 is SGHNT and CDR2 is YYREEE in the germline V gene (reference sequence). The CDR3 totals 15 residues. The J segment lost 1 base and the V segment lost 2 bases, leaving 4 bases of the junction unmatched. The CDR3 DNA reads TGTGCCAGCAGCTTTCGGCTAGCGGGCACAGATACGCAGTATTTT. Protein sequence: CASSFRLAGTDTQYF.

This clonotype was counted ten times or more. The chain carries TRBV20-1 and TRBJ2-7; D possibly corresponds to TRBD2 (5 bases). V lost 0 bases to trimming and J lost 3 bases, with 18 bases between them. This CDR3 is built from 16 residues. Germline assignment: CDR1 DFQATT and CDR2 SNEGSKA (reference sequence). The CDR3 loop is CSARDPNLPRGYEQYF. The CDR3 DNA is TGCAGTGCTAGAGACCCTAATCTCCCCCGGGGCTACGAGCAGTACTTC.

The sample holds one count of this clonotype. The chain links TRBV6-5 to TRBJ2-4; a possible D gene is TRBD2 (6 bases). The CDR3 sequence is 15 residues long. V gave up 2 bases and J gave up 0 bases, with 8 bases separating them. In germline, CDR1 is MNHEY, CDR2 SVGAGI. This chain's CDR3 is CASSYGGTAKNIQYF. The CDR3 bases are TGTGCCAGCAGTTACGGGGGGACAGCCAAAAACATTCAGTACTTC.

About this clonotype itself: A much larger clonotype is one base distant, so this may be a read error. The V gene is TRBV5-1, the J gene TRBJ2-3; TRBD1 or TRBD2 may be the D gene (5 bases each). With 0 bases removed from V and 1 base from J, the gap between germline ends came to 12 bases. The CDR3 spans 16 residues. Germline V gene sequence: CDR1 SGHRS, CDR2 YFSETQ. This chain's CDR3 is CASSLDTQGGTDTQYF. The DNA for the CDR3 is TGCGCCAGCAGCTTGGACACCCAGGGAGGCACAGATACGCAGTATTTT. Filled out from reference TRBV5-1 and TRBJ2-3, the complete variable domain reads KAGVTQTPRYLIKTRGQQVTLSCSPISGHRSVSWYQQTPGQGLQFLFEYFSETQRNKGNFPGRFSGRQFSNSRSEMNVSTLELGDSALYLCASSLDTQGGTDTQYFGPGTRLTVL.

A remark on this clonotype: In this CDR3 the conserved last residue, phenylalanine or tryptophan, is missing, so a read error is likely. The gene calls are TRBV12-3 or TRBV12-4 and TRBJ1-2; D might be TRBD1 (5 bases). V was shortened by 6 bases and J by 1 base, with 12 bases between the two germline ends. The CDR3 is made up of 14 amino acids. CDR3 coding DNA: TGTGCCAGCAGCCCCTCAAGGGGTAACTATGGCTACACCCTC. It translates to CASSPSRGNYGYTL.

This clonotype came up a few times. The chain uses TRBV4-3 and TRBJ1-2; D perhaps matches TRBD1 (5 bases). This CDR3 region has 16 residues. V was shortened by 1 base and J by 5 bases, with 17 bases between the two germline ends. CDR1 is LGHNA and CDR2 is YSLEER in the germline V gene. The CDR3 DNA sequence: TGCGCCAGCAGCCAAGCCAGGGTCCCGCCGGTGTATGGCTACACCTTC. This codes for CASSQARVPPVYGYTF.

At least ten counts were recorded for this clonotype. The J gene is TRBJ2-5, the V gene TRBV7-3, with D uncertain. The germline V and J ends were trimmed by 5 bases and 3 bases, with 10 bases remaining between them. The CDR3 sequence is 13 residues long. Germline loops: CDR1 SGHTA, CDR2 FQGTGA. CDR3 in DNA: TGTGCCAGCAGCGGGCGAGCTGAAGAGACCCAGTACTTC. This gives the protein CASSGRAEETQYF.

The chain employs TRBV24-1 and TRBJ2-5, with a tentative D call TRBD2 (8 bases). The length of the CDR3 is 16 residues. The germline V gene encodes CDR1 KGHDR and CDR2 SFDVKD. Trimming cost V 2 bases and J 7 bases, with 19 bases left between them. CDR3 amino acids: CATSDSGQARGGTQYF. CDR3 coding DNA: TGTGCCACCAGTGATTCCGGACAGGCCCGGGGGGGGACCCAGTACTTC.

V is TRBV15 and J is TRBJ1-4, with unresolved D. Per the germline V gene, CDR1 is LNHNV and CDR2 is YYDKDF (reference sequence). Trimming pared 0 bases from V and 3 bases from J, leaving 8 bases between. This CDR3 region has 15 residues. The CDR3 nucleotides read TGTGCCACCAGCAGAGACAGTTTGGCTAATGAAAAACTGTTTTTT. Protein sequence: CATSRDSLANEKLFF.

This clonotype was found many times. The genes are TRBV5-5 and TRBJ1-5; D is possibly TRBD1 (6 bases). The CDR3 has 15 amino acids. Trimming pared 1 base from V and 1 base from J, leaving 9 bases between. The germline V gene has CDR1 SGHKS and CDR2 YYEKEE (reference sequence). The chain's CDR3 is CASSLRGESNQPQHF. As DNA, the CDR3 is TGTGCCAGCAGCTTGAGGGGGGAAAGCAATCAGCCCCAGCATTTT.

This clonotype turned up a few times. V and J are TRBV5-1 and TRBJ1-3; no clear D. V lost 2 bases and J 0 bases, leaving 9 bases between the germline ends. Looked up from germline, CDR1 is SGHRS and CDR2 is YFSETQ. This CDR3 is 15 amino acids long. The CDR3 nucleotides read TGCGCCAGCAGCTTCGACGGAAACTCTGGAAACACCATATATTTT. Amino acids: CASSFDGNSGNTIYF.